A selection of T cell receptor beta chains follows, all from one sample in a study of early T cells in non-severe SARS-CoV-2 infection. One entry per CDR3 protein results from TCRdb running MiXCR on the 5' RACE reads. The sample has under 140,000 distinct CDR3 sequences; approximately 12% are singletons. Sequenced material: whole blood, taken at baseline. These receptors all stem from an adult who was a healthcare worker with PCR-confirmed SARS-CoV-2 infection or an uninfected control (not recorded which). Both conserved end residues are trimmed from each CDR3. The size of a clone is reported for some rows only, either as once, few or many, or as a class for expanded clones.

v_call	j_call	clone_size	cdr3_aa
TRBV13	TRBJ2-1	many	ASSFNRGNEQF
TRBV12-3/TRBV12-4	TRBJ1-4	NA	ASSLVGGASEKLF
TRBV10-3	TRBJ1-1	NA	AITTGDTEAF
TRBV20-1	TRBJ2-3	many	SARDGGTSGRKAQY
TRBV6-1	TRBJ1-5	few	ASSETLGQPQH
TRBV4-2	TRBJ2-1	NA	ASRPTSGSLDEQF
TRBV5-1	TRBJ2-3	NA	ASSSERMSTDTQY
TRBV18	TRBJ2-1	many	ASSPGGGYNEQF
TRBV28	TRBJ2-5	few	ASSLSSFLGETQY
TRBV7-8	TRBJ2-1	NA	ASSSIAGAAVYNEQF
TRBV6-6	TRBJ1-1	NA	ASITGVYTEAF
TRBV5-4	TRBJ2-2	many	ASSSTDTGELF
TRBV11-2	TRBJ2-1	NA	ASAASYNEQF
TRBV19	TRBJ2-2	NA	ASSQPANTGELF
TRBV19	TRBJ1-2	NA	ASSIDRSSILGYT
TRBV12-3/TRBV12-4	TRBJ2-7	many	ASSPSGSSYEQY
TRBV5-1	TRBJ1-4	NA	ASSTSDRGREKLF
TRBV11-2	TRBJ2-4	many	ASSLEGTLLAKNIQY
TRBV4-1	TRBJ2-1	few	ASSQGSDRDNEQF
TRBV2	TRBJ2-3	NA	ASRVSGAQPADTQY
TRBV6-5	TRBJ2-2	NA	ASSFRTVTTGELF
TRBV7-9	TRBJ2-7	many	ASSLTGTGSYEQY
TRBV7-9	TRBJ2-2	NA	ASSLAWSGELF
TRBV5-1	TRBJ2-7	few	ASSSTGPLGYEQY
TRBV4-2	TRBJ1-4	many	ASSQDPSAGRNEKLF
TRBV5-1	TRBJ2-7	NA	ASSLESIGYEQY
TRBV6-2/TRBV6-3	TRBJ1-1	NA	ASSENYEAF
TRBV20-1	TRBJ2-3	few	SARVLTDTQY
TRBV10-3	TRBJ2-5	few	AISTFRGIDQETQY
TRBV28	TRBJ2-1	many	ASTEAYNEQF
TRBV12-5	TRBJ1-4	few	ASGFVGQGSEKLF
TRBV28	TRBJ1-2	NA	ASSLQGALGYT
TRBV5-1	TRBJ1-5	NA	ASSLGSGEGQPQH
TRBV5-1	TRBJ2-3	many	ASSLRPLVVDTQY
TRBV5-1	TRBJ1-2	NA	ASQRAGGEGYGYT
TRBV28	TRBJ1-1	few	ASRGLTEAF
TRBV6-5	TRBJ2-3	few	AVLTGSAQY
TRBV20-1	TRBJ2-4	many	SARTGAILPIQY